Listed below are T cell receptor beta chains from one sample, sequenced in a study of regulatory T cells in long-lasting Graves disease. TCRdb recomputed calls from the multiplex PCR reads with MiXCR, one row per CDR3 protein. The data contain about 470,000 distinct CDR3 sequences, around 15% of them singletons. The same data also contributed to another study, on T cells in Graves' hyperthyroidism and ophthalmopathy.

The sequences come from peripheral blood mononuclear cells (PBMCs), collected at new diagnosis, from a patient treated with antithyroid drugs. Source of these receptors: a man aged 35 to 55 with Graves disease. CDR3s include the opening cysteine and the closing phenylalanine or tryptophan. The D gene is left open where the match is weak. The size of a clone is reported for some rows only, either as once, few or many, or as a class for expanded clones.

v_gene	abundance	d_gene	j_gene	len	CDR3nt	CDR3aa
TRBV11-2	many	-	TRBJ2-1	15	TGTGCCAGCAGCTTAGATCGACTAGTAGGGCATGAGCAGTTCTTC	CASSLDRLVGHEQFF
TRBV5-1	many	TRBD1	TRBJ2-5	15	TGCGCCAGCAGCTTGGCCCGGACAGGAGGAGAGACCCAGTACTTC	CASSLARTGGETQYF
TRBV27	many	-	TRBJ2-4	16	TGTGCCAGCAGTTCCCAGAACTACCTAGCCAAAAACATTCAGTACTTC	CASSSQNYLAKNIQYF
TRBV14	-	-	TRBJ1-1	14	TGTGCCAACAGCACAAGGCCAGCCAACACTGAAGCTTTCTTT	CANSTRPANTEAFF
TRBV12-3/TRBV12-4	many	TRBD2	TRBJ2-7	15	TGTGCCAGCAGCCGCCGGGGGAGCGGGGGCTACGAGCAGTACTTC	CASSRRGSGGYEQYF
TRBV6-1	-	-	TRBJ1-5	15	TGTGCCAGCAGTACCGACTCGGCGCGGCATCAGCCCCAGCATTTT	CASSTDSARHQPQHF
TRBV27	many	TRBD2	TRBJ2-7	16	TGTGCCAGCAGTTTAATCCCGGGACTAGCGGGAGACGAGCAGTACTTC	CASSLIPGLAGDEQYF
TRBV12-3/TRBV12-4	few	-	TRBJ2-7	14	TGTGCCAGCAGTCAAGACAGGCAATTCTACGAGCAGTACTTC	CASSQDRQFYEQYF
TRBV28	many	-	TRBJ2-4	15	TGTGCCAGCAGTCCTGCCGGGGGCCGAAAAAACATTCAGTACTTC	CASSPAGGRKNIQYF
TRBV10-3	many	TRBD2	TRBJ2-7	20	TGTGCCATCAGTGAGGCCGGACAGTCCTTACTAGCGGGAAGTCGATGGGAGCAGTACTTC	CAISEAGQSLLAGSRWEQYF
TRBV6-2/TRBV6-3	-	TRBD1	TRBJ1-4	14	TGTGCCAGCAGATTCCGGGACAGCCTTGAAAAACTGTTTTTT	CASRFRDSLEKLFF
TRBV3-1	many	-	TRBJ1-2	13	TGTGCCAGCAGCCACGGACAGAGCTATGGCTACACCTTC	CASSHGQSYGYTF
TRBV4-1	-	-	TRBJ1-2	15	TGCGCCAGCAGCCAAGACCCCGGACAGCACTATGGCTACACCTTC	CASSQDPGQHYGYTF
TRBV28	many	-	TRBJ1-1	12	TGTGCCAGCAGTTCGCCCGGGACAGAAGCTTTCTTT	CASSSPGTEAFF
TRBV7-9	many	-	TRBJ2-5	14	TGTGCCAGCAGCTTGGCTAGGGGGTTGGAGACCCAGTACTTC	CASSLARGLETQYF
TRBV9	few	-	TRBJ2-5	12	TGTGCCAGCAGCGTCCAACGGGGGACCCAGTACTTC	CASSVQRGTQYF
TRBV7-9	few	TRBD1	TRBJ2-7	14	TGTGCCAGCAGCCCCGACAGGGGGCCTCTCGAGCAGTACTTC	CASSPDRGPLEQYF
TRBV2	many	-	TRBJ2-7	12	TGTGCCAGCAGACCCGACAGCTACGAGCAGTACTTC	CASRPDSYEQYF
TRBV30	many	-	TRBJ1-1	15	TGTGCCTGGACTTCGTGGGGCCCCCGGGAAACTGAAGCTTTCTTT	CAWTSWGPRETEAFF
TRBV29-1	-	-	TRBJ2-3	13	TGCAGCGTTGACGGCGGGAGCACAGATACGCAGTATTTT	CSVDGGSTDTQYF
TRBV3-1	many	-	TRBJ2-2	15	TGTGCCAGCAGCCAGGCGGAGGTGATCAACGGGGAGCTGTTTTTT	CASSQAEVINGELFF
TRBV30	many	-	TRBJ1-2	13	TGTGCCTGGACGGGGGCCTCTAACTATGGCTACACCTTC	CAWTGASNYGYTF
TRBV12-3/TRBV12-4	many	TRBD1	TRBJ2-3	15	TGTGCCAGCAGCAGGGACAGGCGTTACACAGATACGCAGTATTTT	CASSRDRRYTDTQYF
TRBV3-1	many	-	TRBJ2-7	14	TGTGCCAGCAGCCAATCCCCAGAGCCCTACGAGCAGTACTTC	CASSQSPEPYEQYF
TRBV28	many	-	TRBJ2-2	14	TGTGCCACCACGCTCGACAGAGTCACCGGGGAGCTGTTTTTT	CATTLDRVTGELFF
TRBV6-2/TRBV6-3	many	TRBD2	TRBJ2-1	19	TGTGCCAGCAGTTACGCTTTGGGAGCGGGAAGCCTCTCCTACAATGAGCAGTTCTTC	CASSYALGAGSLSYNEQFF
TRBV7-8	many	TRBD2	TRBJ2-3	14	TGTGCCAGCAGCGGCCGGGGGGTCACAGATACGCAGTATTTT	CASSGRGVTDTQYF
TRBV7-2	many	-	TRBJ2-5	13	TGTGCCAGCACCGCTTGGTCAAGGGAGACCCAGTACTTC	CASTAWSRETQYF
TRBV14	once	-	TRBJ2-7	13	TGTGCCAGCAGCCCTTGGGGTGTACCCGAGCAGTACTTC	CASSPWGVPEQYF
TRBV20-1	many	-	TRBJ1-5	13	TGCAGTACGCAGACAGGAGTCAATCAGCCCCAGCATTTT	CSTQTGVNQPQHF
TRBV7-9	many	TRBD1	TRBJ2-3	15	TGTGCCAGCAGCCGCAGGACAGGACCCACAGATACGCAGTATTTT	CASSRRTGPTDTQYF
TRBV28	many	-	TRBJ1-4	16	TGTGCCAGCAGTCCCCTCCGCCAAAACTTAAATGAAAAACTGTTTTTT	CASSPLRQNLNEKLFF
TRBV12-3/TRBV12-4	-	-	TRBJ1-5	18	TGTGCCAGCAGTCCCTCGGGATCCATAGTTAATAGCAATCAGCCCCAGCATTTT	CASSPSGSIVNSNQPQHF
TRBV20-1	few	TRBD1	TRBJ2-3	14	TGCAGTGCTCGAGACAGGGCCAGCACAGATACGCAGTATTTT	CSARDRASTDTQYF
TRBV5-1	-	-	TRBJ1-2	15	TGCGCCAGCGCCCTTACAATTCCGATTTCCTATGGCTACACCTTC	CASALTIPISYGYTF
TRBV19	few	TRBD1	TRBJ1-5	17	TGTGCCAGTAGTATAGATGGGGGGACAGGGGCAATTCAGCCCCAGCATTTT	CASSIDGGTGAIQPQHF
TRBV28	many	TRBD2	TRBJ2-1	15	TGTGCCAGCAGCTCCATAGCGGGAGAGGGCCATGAGCAGTTCTTC	CASSSIAGEGHEQFF
TRBV20-1	many	-	TRBJ2-7	12	TGCAGTGCTAGCCAGGGAAGCTACGAGCAGTACTTC	CSASQGSYEQYF
TRBV20-1	many	-	TRBJ2-1	17	TGCAGTGCTAGAGATTGGAAGAGGGTAAGCTCCTACAATGAGCAGTTCTTC	CSARDWKRVSSYNEQFF
TRBV28	many	-	TRBJ2-4	14	TGTGCCAGCTTGGAGGGCGGGACGAAAAACATTCAGTACTTC	CASLEGGTKNIQYF
TRBV30	many	-	TRBJ1-4	12	TGTGCCTGGAGTGTAACTAACGAAAAACTGTTTTTT	CAWSVTNEKLFF
TRBV6-5	-	-	TRBJ1-3	15	TGTGCCAGCAGTTACTCCGGAGGTCCTGGAAACACCATATATTTT	CASSYSGGPGNTIYF
TRBV10-3	few	-	TRBJ2-5	14	TGTGCCATCAGTGAGTCGACGGCCGAAGAGACCCAGTACTTC	CAISESTAEETQYF
TRBV12-3/TRBV12-4	many	-	TRBJ2-3	15	TGTGCCAGCAGTTTTTATGGGGGACGGGCAGATACGCAGTATTTT	CASSFYGGRADTQYF
TRBV7-9	few	-	TRBJ2-3	12	TGTGCCAGCAGCTTAGCCCCTAATACGCAGTATTTT	CASSLAPNTQYF
TRBV12-3/TRBV12-4	few	TRBD2	TRBJ2-5	15	TGTGCCAGCAGCCGGCCGACTAGCGGCAAAGAGACCCAGTACTTC	CASSRPTSGKETQYF
TRBV3-1	many	-	TRBJ1-5	12	TGTGCCAGCAGCCATGGGGATCAGCCCCAGCATTTT	CASSHGDQPQHF
TRBV7-9	many	TRBD1	TRBJ2-7	16	TGTGCCAGCAGCGTTCCAGCCGGGACAGGGGGCAACGAGCAGTACTTC	CASSVPAGTGGNEQYF
TRBV28	many	-	TRBJ1-2	14	TGTGCCAGCATCCGAGAGGGGTTGATTTGGGGCTACACCTTC	CASIREGLIWGYTF
TRBV28	many	TRBD1	TRBJ2-1	15	TGTGCCAGCAGTCCTACCGGGACAGGGCATTACGAGCAGTTCTTC	CASSPTGTGHYEQFF
TRBV5-4	few	TRBD2	TRBJ2-7	17	TGTGCCAGCAGCCGGGGCCTCGCTAGCGGGAGAAGGTACGAGCAGTACTTC	CASSRGLASGRRYEQYF
TRBV29-1	-	-	TRBJ2-1	12	TGCAGCGTTGGAGGATTTTACAATGAGCAGTTCTTC	CSVGGFYNEQFF